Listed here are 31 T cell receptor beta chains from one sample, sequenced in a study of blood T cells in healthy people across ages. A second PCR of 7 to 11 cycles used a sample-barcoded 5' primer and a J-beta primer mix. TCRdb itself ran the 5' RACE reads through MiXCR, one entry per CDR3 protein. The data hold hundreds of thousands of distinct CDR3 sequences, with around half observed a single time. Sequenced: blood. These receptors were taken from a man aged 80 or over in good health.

CDR3 sequence reads: CASSSQGLETQYF. The CDR3 nucleotides are TGTGCCAGCAGCTCACAGGGGTTGGAGACCCAGTACTTC. The chain is built from TRBV11-1 and TRBJ2-5; 7 bases match TRBD1. Trimming removed 4 bases from V and 5 bases from J; junction bases left unmatched: 4. Germline lookup yields CDR1 SGHAT and CDR2 FQDESV (reference sequence). The CDR3 covers 13 residues.

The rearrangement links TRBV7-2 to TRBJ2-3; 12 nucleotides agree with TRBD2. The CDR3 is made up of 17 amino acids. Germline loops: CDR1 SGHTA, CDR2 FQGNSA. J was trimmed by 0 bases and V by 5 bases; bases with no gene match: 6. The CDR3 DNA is TGTGCCAGCAGCCCCGGGACTAGCGGGTTTAGCACAGATACGCAGTATTTT. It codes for CASSPGTSGFSTDTQYF.

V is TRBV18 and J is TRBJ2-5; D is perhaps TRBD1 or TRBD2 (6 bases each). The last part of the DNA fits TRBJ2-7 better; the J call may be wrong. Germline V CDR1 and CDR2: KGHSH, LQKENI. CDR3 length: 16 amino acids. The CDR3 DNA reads TGTGCCAGCTCACGACGAGGGGGGTTCGGGAACTACGAGCAGTACTTC. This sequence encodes CASSRRGGFGNYEQYF.

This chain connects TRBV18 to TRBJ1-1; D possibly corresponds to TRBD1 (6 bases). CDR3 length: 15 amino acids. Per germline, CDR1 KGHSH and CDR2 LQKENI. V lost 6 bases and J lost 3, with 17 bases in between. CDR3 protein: CASSSPFQGYTEAFF. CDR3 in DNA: TGTGCCAGCTCGTCACCATTCCAGGGGTACACTGAAGCTTTCTTT.

CDR3 sequence reads: CSARSPRASLEQYF. In DNA form, the CDR3 reads TGCAGTGCTAGGTCTCCCCGGGCCAGCCTAGAGCAGTACTTC. The V and J genes are TRBV20-1 and TRBJ2-7; D is ambiguous. Trimming shortened V by 3 bases and J by 7 bases, and 19 bases separated the two germline ends. CDR1 and CDR2 (germline): DFQATT, SNEGSKA (reference sequence). CDR3 size: 14 residues.

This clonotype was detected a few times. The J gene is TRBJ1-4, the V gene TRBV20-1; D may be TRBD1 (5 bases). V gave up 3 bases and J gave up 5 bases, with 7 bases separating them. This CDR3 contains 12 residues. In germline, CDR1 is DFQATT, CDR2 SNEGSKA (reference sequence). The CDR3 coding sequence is TGCAGTGCTAGGGGGACGAATGAAAAACTGTTTTTT. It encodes CSARGTNEKLFF.

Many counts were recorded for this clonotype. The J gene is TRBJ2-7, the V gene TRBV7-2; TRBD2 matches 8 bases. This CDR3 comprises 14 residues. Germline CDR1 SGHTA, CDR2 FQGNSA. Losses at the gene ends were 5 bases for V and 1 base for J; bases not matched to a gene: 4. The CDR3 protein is CASSLTSGSYEQYF. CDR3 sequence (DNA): TGTGCCAGCAGCCTCACTAGCGGTTCCTACGAGCAGTACTTC.

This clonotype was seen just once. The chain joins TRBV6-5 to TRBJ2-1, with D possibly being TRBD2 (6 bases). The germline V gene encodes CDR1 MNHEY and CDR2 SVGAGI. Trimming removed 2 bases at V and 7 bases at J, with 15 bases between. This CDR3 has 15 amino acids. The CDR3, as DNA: TGTGCCAGCAGTTACGGGCGGGGAAGAGGAAATGAGCAGTTCTTC. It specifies CASSYGRGRGNEQFF.

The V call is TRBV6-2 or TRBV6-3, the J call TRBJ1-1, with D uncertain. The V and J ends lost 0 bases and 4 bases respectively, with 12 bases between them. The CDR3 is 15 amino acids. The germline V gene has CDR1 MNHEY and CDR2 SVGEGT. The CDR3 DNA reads TGTGCCAGCAGTTACTCTTATGGGTTATCCACTGAAGCTTTCTTT. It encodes CASSYSYGLSTEAFF.

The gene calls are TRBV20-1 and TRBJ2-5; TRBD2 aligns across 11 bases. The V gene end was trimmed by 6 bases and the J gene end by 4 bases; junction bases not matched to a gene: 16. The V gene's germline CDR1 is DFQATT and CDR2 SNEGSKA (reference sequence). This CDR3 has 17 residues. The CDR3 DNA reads TGCAGTGCGATTACTAGCGGGGGCACCTTTTCCTTAGAGACCCAGTACTTC. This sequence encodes CSAITSGGTFSLETQYF.

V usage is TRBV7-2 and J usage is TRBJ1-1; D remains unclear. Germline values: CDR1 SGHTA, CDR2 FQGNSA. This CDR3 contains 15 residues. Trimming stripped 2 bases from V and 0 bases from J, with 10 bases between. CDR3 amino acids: CASSLLGQMNTEAFF. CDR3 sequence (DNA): TGTGCCAGCAGCTTATTAGGGCAAATGAACACTGAAGCTTTCTTT.

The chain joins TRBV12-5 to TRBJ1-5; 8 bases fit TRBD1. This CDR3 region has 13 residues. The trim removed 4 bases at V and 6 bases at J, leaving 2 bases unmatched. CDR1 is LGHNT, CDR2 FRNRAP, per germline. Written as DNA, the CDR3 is TGTGCTAGTGGTTCCGACAGGGGTCAGCCCCAGCATTTT. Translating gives CASGSDRGQPQHF.

The CDR3 sequence is CASSSGLAGVSSYEQYF. The CDR3 coding sequence is TGTGCCAGCAGTTCGGGACTAGCGGGAGTATCTTCCTACGAGCAGTACTTC. The J gene is TRBJ2-7, the V gene TRBV12-3 or TRBV12-4; 14 bases are a match to TRBD2. The CDR3 is made up of 17 amino acids. V lost 4 bases and J lost 1; bases outside the gene matches: 6.

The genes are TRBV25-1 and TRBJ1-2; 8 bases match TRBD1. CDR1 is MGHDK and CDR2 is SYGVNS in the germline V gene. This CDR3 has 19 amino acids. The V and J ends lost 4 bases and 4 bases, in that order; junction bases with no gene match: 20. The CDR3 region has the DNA TGTGCCAGCAGTGGAACCCCGGGACAGGTGCATTTTCGGAGCTATGGCTACACCTTC. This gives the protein CASSGTPGQVHFRSYGYTF.

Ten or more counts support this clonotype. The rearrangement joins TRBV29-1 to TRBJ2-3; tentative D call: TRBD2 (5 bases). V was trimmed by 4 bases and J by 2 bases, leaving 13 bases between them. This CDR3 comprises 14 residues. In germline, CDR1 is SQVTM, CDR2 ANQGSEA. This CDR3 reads CSVGRGGPTDTQYF. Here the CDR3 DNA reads TGCAGCGTTGGACGCGGAGGCCCCACAGATACGCAGTATTTT.

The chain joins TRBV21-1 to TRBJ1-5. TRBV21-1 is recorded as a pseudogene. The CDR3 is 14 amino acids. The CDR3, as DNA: TGTGCCAGCAGAAAGGAGGTTTTTAATCAGCCCCAGCATTTT. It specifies CASRKEVFNQPQHF.

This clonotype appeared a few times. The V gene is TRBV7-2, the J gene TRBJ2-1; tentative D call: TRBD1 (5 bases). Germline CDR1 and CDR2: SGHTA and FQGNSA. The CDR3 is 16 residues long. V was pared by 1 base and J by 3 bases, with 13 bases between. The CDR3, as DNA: TGTGCCAGCAGCTTAGTGGGGCAGCCAAGCTACAATGAGCAGTTCTTC. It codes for CASSLVGQPSYNEQFF.

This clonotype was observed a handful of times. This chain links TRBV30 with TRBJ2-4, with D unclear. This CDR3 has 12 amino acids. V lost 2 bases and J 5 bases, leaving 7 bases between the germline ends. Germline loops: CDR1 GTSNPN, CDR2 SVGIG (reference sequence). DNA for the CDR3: TGTGCCTGGAGTCCCCGCCAAAACATTCAGTACTTC. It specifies CAWSPRQNIQYF.

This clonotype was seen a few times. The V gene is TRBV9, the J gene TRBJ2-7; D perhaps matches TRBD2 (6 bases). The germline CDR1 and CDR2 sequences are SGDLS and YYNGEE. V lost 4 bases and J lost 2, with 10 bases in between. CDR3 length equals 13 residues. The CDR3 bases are TGTGCCAGCAGCCGGGACTTTACCTACGAGCAGTACTTC. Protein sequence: CASSRDFTYEQYF.

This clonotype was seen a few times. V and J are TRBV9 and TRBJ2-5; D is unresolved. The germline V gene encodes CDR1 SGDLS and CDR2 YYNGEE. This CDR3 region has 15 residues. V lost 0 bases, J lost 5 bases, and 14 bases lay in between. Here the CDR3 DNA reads TGTGCCAGCAGCGTAGACGGTACACCGAAGGAGACCCAGTACTTC. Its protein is CASSVDGTPKETQYF.

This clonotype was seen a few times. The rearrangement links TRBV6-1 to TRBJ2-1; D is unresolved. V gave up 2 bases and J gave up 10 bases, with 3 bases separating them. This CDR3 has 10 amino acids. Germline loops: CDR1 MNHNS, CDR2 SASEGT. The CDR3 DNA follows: TGTGCCAGCAGTGAACCGGAGCAGTTCTTC. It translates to CASSEPEQFF.

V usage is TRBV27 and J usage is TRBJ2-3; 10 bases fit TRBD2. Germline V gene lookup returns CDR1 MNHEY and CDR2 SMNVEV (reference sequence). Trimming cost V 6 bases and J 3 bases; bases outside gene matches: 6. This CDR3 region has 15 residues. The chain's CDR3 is CASSESGGVTDTQYF. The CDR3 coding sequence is TGTGCCAGCAGCGAAAGCGGGGGGGTTACAGATACGCAGTATTTT.

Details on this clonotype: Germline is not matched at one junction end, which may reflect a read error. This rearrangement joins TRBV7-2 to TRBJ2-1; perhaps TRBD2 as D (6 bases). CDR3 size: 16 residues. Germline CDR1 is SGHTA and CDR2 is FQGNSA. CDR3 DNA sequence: TGTGCCAGCAGCTTAGTTAGCGGAATCTCCAACAATGAGCAGTTCTTC. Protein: CASSLVSGISNNEQFF.

CDR3 sequence reads: CASSADRGVFETQYF. DNA of the CDR3: TGTGCCAGCAGCGCCGACAGGGGTGTGTTCGAGACCCAGTACTTC. This chain links TRBV7-2 with TRBJ2-5; 8 bases match TRBD1. CDR1 and CDR2 from the germline V gene are SGHTA and FQGNSA. The length of the CDR3 is 15 residues. V lost 5 bases, J lost 5 bases, and 10 bases stayed unmatched. The complete variable domain, with remaining parts taken from reference TRBV7-2 and TRBJ2-5, reads GAGVSQSPSNKVTEKGKDVELRCDPISGHTALYWYRQSLGQGLEFLIYFQGNSAPDKSGLPSDRFSAERTGGSVSTLTIQRTQQEDSAVYLCASSADRGVFETQYFGPGTRLLVL.

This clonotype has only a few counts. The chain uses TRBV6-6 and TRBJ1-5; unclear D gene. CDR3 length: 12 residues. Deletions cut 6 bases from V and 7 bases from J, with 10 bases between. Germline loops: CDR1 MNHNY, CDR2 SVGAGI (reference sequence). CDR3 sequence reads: CASSTTRQPQHF. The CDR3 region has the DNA TGTGCCAGCAGCACTACCAGGCAGCCCCAGCATTTT.

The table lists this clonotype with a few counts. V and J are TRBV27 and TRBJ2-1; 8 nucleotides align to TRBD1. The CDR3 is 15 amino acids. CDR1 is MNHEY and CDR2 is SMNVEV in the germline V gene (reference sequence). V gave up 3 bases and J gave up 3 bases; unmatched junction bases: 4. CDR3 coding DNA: TGTGCCAGCAGTTTTTCCGGGACAGGCTACAATGAGCAGTTCTTC. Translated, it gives CASSFSGTGYNEQFF.

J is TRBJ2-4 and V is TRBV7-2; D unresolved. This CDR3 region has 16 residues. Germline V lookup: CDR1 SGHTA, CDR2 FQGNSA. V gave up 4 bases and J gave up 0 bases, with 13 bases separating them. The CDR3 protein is CASSYSLLGAKNIQYF. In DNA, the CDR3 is TGTGCCAGCAGCTACTCTCTTTTGGGAGCCAAAAACATTCAGTACTTC.

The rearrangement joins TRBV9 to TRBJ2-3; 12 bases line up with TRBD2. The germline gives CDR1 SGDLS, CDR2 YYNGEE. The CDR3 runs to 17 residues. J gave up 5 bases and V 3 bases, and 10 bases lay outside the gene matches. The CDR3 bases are TGTGCCAGCAGCGCTACCGGGACTAGCGGGTACGGAGATACGCAGTATTTT. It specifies CASSATGTSGYGDTQYF. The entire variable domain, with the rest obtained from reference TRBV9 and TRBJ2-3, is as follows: DSGVTQTPKHLITATGQRVTLRCSPRSGDLSVYWYQQSLDQGLQFLIQYYNGEERAKGNILERFSAQQFPDLHSELNLSSLELGDSALYFCASSATGTSGYGDTQYFGPGTRLTVL.

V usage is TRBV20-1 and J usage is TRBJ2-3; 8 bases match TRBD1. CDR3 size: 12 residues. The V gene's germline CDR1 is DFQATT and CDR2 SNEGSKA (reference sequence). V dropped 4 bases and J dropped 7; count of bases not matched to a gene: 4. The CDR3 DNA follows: TGCAGTGCTATACAGGGGGTCTATACGCAGTATTTT. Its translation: CSAIQGVYTQYF.

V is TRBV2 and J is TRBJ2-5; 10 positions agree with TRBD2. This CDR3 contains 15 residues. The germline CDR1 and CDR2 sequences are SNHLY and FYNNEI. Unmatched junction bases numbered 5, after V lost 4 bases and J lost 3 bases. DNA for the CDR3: TGTGCCAGCAGTGTAGGGCTAGCGGGAGAAGAGACCCAGTACTTC. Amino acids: CASSVGLAGEETQYF.

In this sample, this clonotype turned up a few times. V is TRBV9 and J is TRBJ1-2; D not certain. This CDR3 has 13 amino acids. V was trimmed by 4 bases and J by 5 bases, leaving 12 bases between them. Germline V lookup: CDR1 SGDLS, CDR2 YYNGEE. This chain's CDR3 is CASSPGENYGYTF. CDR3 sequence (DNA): TGTGCCAGCAGCCCCGGGGAGAATTATGGCTACACCTTC.